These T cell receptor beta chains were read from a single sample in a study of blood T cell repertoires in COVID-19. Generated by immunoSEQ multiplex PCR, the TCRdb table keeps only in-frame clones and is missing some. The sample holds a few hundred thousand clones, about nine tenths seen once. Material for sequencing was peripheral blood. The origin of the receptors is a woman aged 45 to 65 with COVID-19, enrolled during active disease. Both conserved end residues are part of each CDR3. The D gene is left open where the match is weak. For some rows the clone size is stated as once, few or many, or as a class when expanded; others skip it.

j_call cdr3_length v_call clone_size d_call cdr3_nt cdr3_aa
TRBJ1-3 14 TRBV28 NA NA TGTGCCAGCAGGTCCGTAGTGCCTGGAAACACCATATATTTT CASRSVVPGNTIYF
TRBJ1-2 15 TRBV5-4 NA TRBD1 TGTGCCAGCAGCTCCGGGACAGGGGTCTACTATGGCTACACCTTC CASSSGTGVYYGYTF
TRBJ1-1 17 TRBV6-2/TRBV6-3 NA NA TGTGCCAGCAGTTACTCTCCGACGGAGTCCCTGAACACTGAAGCTTTCTTT CASSYSPTESLNTEAFF
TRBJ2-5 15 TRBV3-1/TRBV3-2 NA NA TGTGCCAGCAGCCAGGGTACTTCCAGAGGAGAGACCCAGTACTTC CASSQGTSRGETQYF
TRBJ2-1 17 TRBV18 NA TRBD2 TGTGCCAGCTCACCTCTCCCCACTAGCGGATACTACAATGAGCAGTTCTTC CASSPLPTSGYYNEQFF
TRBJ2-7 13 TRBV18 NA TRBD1 TGTGCCAGCTCACCAGGACCAGGGGGCGAGCAGTACTTC CASSPGPGGEQYF
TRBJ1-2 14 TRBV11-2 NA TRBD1 TGTGCCAGCAGCTTCGGGACAGGCAACTATGGCTACACCTTC CASSFGTGNYGYTF
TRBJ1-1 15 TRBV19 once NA TGTGCCAGTAGTATAGTAGGGAGTCTGAACACTGAAGCTTTCTTT CASSIVGSLNTEAFF
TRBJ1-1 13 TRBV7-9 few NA TGTGCCGCCACCCGGGGGGCTGAGACTGAAGCTTTCTTT CAATRGAETEAFF
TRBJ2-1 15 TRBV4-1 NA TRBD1 TGCGCCAGCAGCCTCCGGGACAGGCAATATGGTGAGCAGTTCTTC CASSLRDRQYGEQFF
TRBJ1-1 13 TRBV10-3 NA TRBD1 TGTGCCATCAGGGGAACAGGGGAGAATGAAGCTTTCTTT CAIRGTGENEAFF
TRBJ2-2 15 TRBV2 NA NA TGTGCCAGCAGTGAACGGACTCCGAACACCGGGGAGCTGTTTTTT CASSERTPNTGELFF
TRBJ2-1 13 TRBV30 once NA TGTGCCTGGAGTGGAGGGACCTACAATGAGCAGTTCTTC CAWSGGTYNEQFF
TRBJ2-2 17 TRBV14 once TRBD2 TGTGCCAGCAGCCAAGATAGGGGCCTAGCGGGCACCGGGGAGCTGTTTTTT CASSQDRGLAGTGELFF
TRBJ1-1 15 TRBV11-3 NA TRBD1 TGTGCCAGCAGCTTAGAGAGTGACAGGGGCACTGAAGCTTTCTTT CASSLESDRGTEAFF
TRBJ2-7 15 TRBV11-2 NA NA TGTGCCAGCAGCTTAAATGGAAGGACAGCCGACGAGCAGTACTTC CASSLNGRTADEQYF
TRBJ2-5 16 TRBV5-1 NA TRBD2 TGCGCCAGCAGCTTTCGCGGGAGGGCAAATGGAGAGACCCAGTACTTC CASSFRGRANGETQYF
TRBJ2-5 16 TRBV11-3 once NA TGTGCCAGCAGCTTCCCGGTCCGCCGGGACCAAGAGACCCAGTACTTC CASSFPVRRDQETQYF
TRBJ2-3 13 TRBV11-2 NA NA TGTGCCAGCAGCTTATTAGTGGGCAATACGCAGTATTTT CASSLLVGNTQYF
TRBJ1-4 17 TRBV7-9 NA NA TGTGCCAGCAGCTTAGTAGGGCGAGGGCAGTTGAATGAAAAACTGTTTTTT CASSLVGRGQLNEKLFF
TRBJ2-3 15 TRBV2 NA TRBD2 TGTGCCAGCAGTCCTACTAGCGGGGATACAGATACGCAGTATTTT CASSPTSGDTDTQYF
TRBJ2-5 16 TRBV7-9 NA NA TGTGCCAGCAGCTTAGAGGGTGACAGAGCTCAAGAGACCCAGTACTTC CASSLEGDRAQETQYF